Each of the 5 T cell receptor beta chains below was sequenced from the same sample in a study of T cells after posttransplantation cyclophosphamide. Methotrexate plus calcineurin inhibitor accompanied controls' myeloablative marrow transplants; sampling was 1 year later. Profiled with immunoSEQ multiplex PCR; TCRdb holds only in-frame clones, not every one. The repertoire holds approximately 20,000 clones, with 85% to 90% as singletons. The sequencing here drew on PBMCs, taken just over 350 days after allogeneic stem cell transplant with calcineurin inhibitor and methotrexate. The receptor set was obtained from a female patient aged 30-39 years who received an allogeneic stem cell transplant from an unrelated donor, was CMV-positive, and had acute and chronic GVHD. The graft donor may be the source of some T cells.

This chain connects TRBV27 to TRBJ1-4, with D possibly TRBD1 on 6 matching bases. V was clipped by 6 bases and J by 8 bases, with 16 bases between them. The CDR3 is 14 amino acids. CDR1 is MNHEY and CDR2 is SMNVEV in the germline V gene (reference sequence). CDR3: CASSPRGAAEKLFF. Written as DNA, the CDR3 is TGTGCCAGCAGCCCCCGGGGGGCGGCAGAAAAACTGTTTTTT.

The rearrangement joins TRBV2 to TRBJ2-4; D perhaps matches TRBD1 (5 bases). This CDR3 has 15 residues. Germline V CDR1 and CDR2: SNHLY, FYNNEI. The germline V and J ends were trimmed by 7 bases and 0 bases, with 13 bases remaining between them. CDR3 coding DNA: TGTGCCAGCACGGAGACAGCTAGAGCCAAAAACATTCAGTACTTC. Its translation is CASTETARAKNIQYF.

The chain employs TRBV2 and TRBJ2-3; TRBD2 matches 10 bases. CDR3 length: 15 amino acids. The junction had 8 bases not matched to a gene; V was cut back by 6 bases and J by 5 bases. Germline V gives CDR1 SNHLY, CDR2 FYNNEI. CDR3 DNA sequence: TGTGCCAGCAGAGCCGCTAGCGGGAGAGTAGATACGCAGTATTTT. This codes for CASRAASGRVDTQYF. The whole variable domain, filled in from reference TRBV2 and TRBJ2-3, reads EPEVTQTPSHQVTQMGQEVILRCVPISNHLYFYWYRQILGQKVEFLVSFYNNEISEKSEIFDDQFSVERPDGSNFTLKIRSTKLEDSAMYFCASRAASGRVDTQYFGPGTRLTVL.

The chain joins TRBV11-2 to TRBJ2-5, with D perhaps TRBD2 (5 bases). The J call could be wrong; TRBJ2-7 is a better fit for the DNA end. The CDR3 runs to 14 residues. Germline lookup yields CDR1 SGHAT and CDR2 FQNNGV. CDR3 in amino acids: CASSLSGSRYEQYF. DNA of the CDR3: TGTGCCAGCAGCTTATCGGGGAGCCGCTACGAGCAGTACTTC.

This chain joins TRBV27 and TRBJ1-5; D not resolved. Trimming pared 2 bases from V and 0 bases from J, leaving 8 bases between. The germline V gene has CDR1 MNHEY and CDR2 SMNVEV (reference sequence). The length of the CDR3 is 15 residues. The DNA for the CDR3 is TGTGCCAGCAGTTTAGGCCTGAATAGCAATCAGCCCCAGCATTTT. Residues: CASSLGLNSNQPQHF.